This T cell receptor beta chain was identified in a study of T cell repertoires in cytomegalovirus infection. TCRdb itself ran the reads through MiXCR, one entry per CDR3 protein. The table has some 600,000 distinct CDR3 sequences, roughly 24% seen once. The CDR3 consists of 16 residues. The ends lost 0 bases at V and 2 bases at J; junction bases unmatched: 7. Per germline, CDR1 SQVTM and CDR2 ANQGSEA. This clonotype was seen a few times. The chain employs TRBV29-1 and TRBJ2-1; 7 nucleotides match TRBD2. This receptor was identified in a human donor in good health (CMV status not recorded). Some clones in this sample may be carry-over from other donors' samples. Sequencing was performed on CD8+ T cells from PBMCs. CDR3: CSVEDPYRGAYNEQFF. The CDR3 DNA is TGCAGCGTTGAAGATCCCTACCGGGGGGCCTACAATGAGCAGTTCTTC.